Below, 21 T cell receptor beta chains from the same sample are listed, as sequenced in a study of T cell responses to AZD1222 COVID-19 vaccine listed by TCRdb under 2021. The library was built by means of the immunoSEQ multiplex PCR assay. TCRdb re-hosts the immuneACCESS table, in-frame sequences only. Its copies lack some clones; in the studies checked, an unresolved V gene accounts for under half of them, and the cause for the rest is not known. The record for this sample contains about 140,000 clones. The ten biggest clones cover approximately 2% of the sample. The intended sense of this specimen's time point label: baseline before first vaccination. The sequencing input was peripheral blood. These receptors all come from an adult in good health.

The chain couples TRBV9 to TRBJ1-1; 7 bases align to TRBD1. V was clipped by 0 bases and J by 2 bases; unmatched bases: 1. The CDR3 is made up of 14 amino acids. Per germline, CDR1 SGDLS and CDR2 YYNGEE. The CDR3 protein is CASSVGQGNTEAFF. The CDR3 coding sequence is TGTGCCAGCAGCGTAGGACAGGGTAACACTGAAGCTTTCTTT.

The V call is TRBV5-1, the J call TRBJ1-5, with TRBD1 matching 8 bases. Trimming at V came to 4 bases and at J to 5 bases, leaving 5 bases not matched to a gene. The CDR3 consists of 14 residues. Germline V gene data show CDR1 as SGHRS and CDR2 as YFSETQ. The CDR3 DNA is TGCGCCAGCAGCGAAGGACAGGGCGATCAGCCCCAGCATTTT. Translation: CASSEGQGDQPQHF. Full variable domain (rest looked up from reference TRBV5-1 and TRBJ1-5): KAGVTQTPRYLIKTRGQQVTLSCSPISGHRSVSWYQQTPGQGLQFLFEYFSETQRNKGNFPGRFSGRQFSNSRSEMNVSTLELGDSALYLCASSEGQGDQPQHFGDGTRLSIL.

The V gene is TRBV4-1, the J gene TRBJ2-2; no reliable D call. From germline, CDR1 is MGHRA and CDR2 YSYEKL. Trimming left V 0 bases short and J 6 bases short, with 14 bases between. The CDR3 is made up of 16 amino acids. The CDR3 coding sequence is TGCGCCAGCAGCCAAGAATCCGGGTCGGGTGCCGGGGAGCTGTTTTTT. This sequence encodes CASSQESGSGAGELFF.

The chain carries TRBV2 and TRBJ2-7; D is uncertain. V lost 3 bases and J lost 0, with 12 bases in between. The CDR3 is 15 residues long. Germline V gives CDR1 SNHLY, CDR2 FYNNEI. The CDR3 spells CASSDPGSPSYEQYF. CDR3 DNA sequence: TGTGCCAGCAGTGATCCCGGCAGCCCCTCCTACGAGCAGTACTTC.

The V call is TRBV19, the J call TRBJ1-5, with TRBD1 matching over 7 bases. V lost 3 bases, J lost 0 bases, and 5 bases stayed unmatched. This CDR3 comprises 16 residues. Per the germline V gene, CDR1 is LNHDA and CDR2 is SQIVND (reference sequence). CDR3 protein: CASSIGQVPSNQPQHF. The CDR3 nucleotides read TGTGCCAGTAGTATCGGACAGGTTCCTAGCAATCAGCCCCAGCATTTT.

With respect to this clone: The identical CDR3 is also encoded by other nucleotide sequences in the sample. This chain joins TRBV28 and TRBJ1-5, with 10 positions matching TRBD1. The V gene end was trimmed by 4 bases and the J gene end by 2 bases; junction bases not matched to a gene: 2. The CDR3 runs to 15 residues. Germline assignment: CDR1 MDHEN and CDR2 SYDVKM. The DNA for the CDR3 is TGTGCCAGCAGTTCCGGGACAGGGGGCAATCAGCCCCAGCATTTT. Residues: CASSSGTGGNQPQHF.

CDR3 sequence (DNA): TGTGCCACCAGCCCACGGGACAGTGCCGAAAAACTGTTTTTT. The encoded protein is CATSPRDSAEKLFF. The V and J genes are TRBV15 and TRBJ1-4; 7 positions agree with TRBD1. CDR3 size: 14 residues. The germline V gene encodes CDR1 LNHNV and CDR2 YYDKDF (reference sequence). V was pared by 5 bases and J by 8 bases, with 8 bases of the junction left unmatched.

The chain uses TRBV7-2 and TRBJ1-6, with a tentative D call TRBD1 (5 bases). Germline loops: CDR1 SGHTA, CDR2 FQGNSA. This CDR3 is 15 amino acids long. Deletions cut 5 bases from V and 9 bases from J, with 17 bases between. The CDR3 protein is CASSQPQGGSSPLHF. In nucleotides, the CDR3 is TGTGCCAGCAGCCAGCCCCAGGGAGGCAGTTCACCCCTCCACTTT.

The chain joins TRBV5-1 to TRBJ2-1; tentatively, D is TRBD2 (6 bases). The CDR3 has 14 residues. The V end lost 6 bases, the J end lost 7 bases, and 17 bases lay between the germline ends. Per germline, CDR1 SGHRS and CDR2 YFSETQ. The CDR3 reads CASMEGRIRNEQFF. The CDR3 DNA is TGCGCCAGCATGGAGGGTCGCATTCGGAATGAGCAGTTCTTC.

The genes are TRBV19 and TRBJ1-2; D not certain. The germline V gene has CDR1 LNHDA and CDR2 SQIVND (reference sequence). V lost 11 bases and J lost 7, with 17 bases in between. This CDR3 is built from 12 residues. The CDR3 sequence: CASMATRGGYTF. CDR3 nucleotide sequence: TGTGCCTCCATGGCCACTCGGGGTGGCTACACCTTC.

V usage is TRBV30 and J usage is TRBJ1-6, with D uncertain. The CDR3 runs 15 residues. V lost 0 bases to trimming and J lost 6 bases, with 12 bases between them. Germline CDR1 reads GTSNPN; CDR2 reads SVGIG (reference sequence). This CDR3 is CAWSVLGSLNSPLHF. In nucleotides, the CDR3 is TGTGCCTGGAGTGTACTTGGCAGCCTTAATTCACCCCTCCACTTT.

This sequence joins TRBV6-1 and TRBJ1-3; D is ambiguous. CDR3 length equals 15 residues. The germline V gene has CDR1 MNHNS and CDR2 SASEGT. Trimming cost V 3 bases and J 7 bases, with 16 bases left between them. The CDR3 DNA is TGTGCCAGCAGTGATAGGGCTCTTGCTCGGAACACCATATATTTT. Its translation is CASSDRALARNTIYF.

The CDR3 DNA follows: TGTGCCAGCTCACCAAGCTTAAGCGCTGAAGCTTTCTTT. It translates to CASSPSLSAEAFF. The V gene is TRBV18, the J gene TRBJ1-1; D gene ambiguous. The V gene's germline CDR1 is KGHSH and CDR2 LQKENI. The V and J ends lost 2 bases and 6 bases respectively, with 10 bases between them. The CDR3 sequence is 13 residues long.

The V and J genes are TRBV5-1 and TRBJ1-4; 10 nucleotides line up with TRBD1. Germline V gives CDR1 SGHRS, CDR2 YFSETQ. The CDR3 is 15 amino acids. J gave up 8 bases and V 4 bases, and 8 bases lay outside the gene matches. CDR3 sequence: CASSGPGQGNEKLFF. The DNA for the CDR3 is TGCGCCAGCAGCGGGCCGGGACAGGGGAACGAAAAACTGTTTTTT.

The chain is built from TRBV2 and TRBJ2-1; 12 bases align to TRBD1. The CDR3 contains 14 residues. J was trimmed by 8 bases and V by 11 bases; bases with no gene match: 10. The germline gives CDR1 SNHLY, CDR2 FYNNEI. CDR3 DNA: TGTGCCTGCGCCCGGGACAGGGGGCATGATGAGCAGTTCTTC. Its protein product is CACARDRGHDEQFF.

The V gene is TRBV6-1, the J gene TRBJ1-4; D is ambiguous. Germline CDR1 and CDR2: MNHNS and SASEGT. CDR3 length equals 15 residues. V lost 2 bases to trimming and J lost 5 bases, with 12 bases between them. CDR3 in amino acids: CASSERGPGNEKLFF. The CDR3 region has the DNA TGTGCCAGCAGTGAACGCGGACCGGGGAATGAAAAACTGTTTTTT.

CDR3 loop: CATSRDRGNTEAFF. In nucleotides, the CDR3 is TGTGCCACCAGCAGGGACAGGGGGAACACTGAAGCTTTCTTT. The chain is built from TRBV15 and TRBJ1-1; 9 nucleotides align to TRBD1. Looked up from germline, CDR1 is LNHNV and CDR2 is YYDKDF (reference sequence). Trimming at V came to 3 bases and at J to 1 base, leaving 0 bases not matched to a gene. The CDR3 spans 14 residues.

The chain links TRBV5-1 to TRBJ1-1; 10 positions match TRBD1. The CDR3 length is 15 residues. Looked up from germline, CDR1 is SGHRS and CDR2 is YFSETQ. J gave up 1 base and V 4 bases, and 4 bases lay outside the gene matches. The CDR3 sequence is CASSPGDRGNTEAFF. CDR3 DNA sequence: TGCGCCAGCAGCCCTGGGGACAGGGGGAACACTGAAGCTTTCTTT.

This chain's CDR3 is CASSPVAGYNEQFF. CDR3 bases: TGTGCCAGCTCACCTGTCGCCGGCTACAATGAGCAGTTCTTC. V gene TRBV18 combines with J gene TRBJ2-1; unclear D gene. The CDR3 is 14 residues long. Germline lookup yields CDR1 KGHSH and CDR2 LQKENI. Trimming took off 3 bases at V and 3 bases at J, with 9 bases between the two ends.

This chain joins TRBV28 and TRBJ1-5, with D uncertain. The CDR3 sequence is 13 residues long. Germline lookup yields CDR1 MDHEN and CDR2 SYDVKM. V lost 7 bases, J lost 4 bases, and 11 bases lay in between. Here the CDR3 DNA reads TGTGCCAGCACAGGAAACCCGAATCAGCCCCAGCATTTT. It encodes CASTGNPNQPQHF.

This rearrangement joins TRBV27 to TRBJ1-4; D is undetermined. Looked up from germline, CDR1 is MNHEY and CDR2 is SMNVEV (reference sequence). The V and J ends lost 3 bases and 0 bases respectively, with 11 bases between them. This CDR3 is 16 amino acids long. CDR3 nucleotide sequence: TGTGCCAGCAGTTTGTGGGCAGGTGCAACTAATGAAAAACTGTTTTTT. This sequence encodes CASSLWAGATNEKLFF.